The 31 T cell receptor beta chains reported below all come from one sample, sequenced in a study of blood T cell repertoires in COVID-19. TCRdb's copy holds only in-frame clones and misses some; the assay was immunoSEQ multiplex PCR. The profile shows under 400,000 clones, around 89% of them singletons. What was sequenced was peripheral blood. The receptors were gathered from a man aged 18 to 30 with active or convalescent COVID-19.

This clone showed up just a few times. The chain combines TRBV6-2 or TRBV6-3 with TRBJ1-2; perhaps TRBD1 as D (5 bases). There are 16 residues in the CDR3. V was clipped by 5 bases and J by 4 bases, with 20 bases between them. Germline V gene sequence: CDR1 MNHEY, CDR2 SVGEGT. The CDR3 DNA reads TGTGCCAGCAGTACCCCTGGGGCACACAACCTCTATGGCTACACCTTC. Its protein is CASSTPGAHNLYGYTF.

Here the CDR3 DNA reads TGTGCCAGTAGTCCTCTAGCGGGGGTCAGCAACGAGCAGTACTTC. This codes for CASSPLAGVSNEQYF. The gene calls are TRBV19 and TRBJ2-7; TRBD2 agrees at 10 bases. Germline V lookup: CDR1 LNHDA, CDR2 SQIVND (reference sequence). With 5 bases clipped from V and 5 bases from J, the junction kept 9 bases outside the gene matches. The CDR3 spans 15 residues.

This clone turned up a few times. The J gene is TRBJ1-2, the V gene TRBV18; 7 bases are a match to TRBD1. This CDR3 region has 14 residues. The germline V gene encodes CDR1 KGHSH and CDR2 LQKENI. The J segment lost 4 bases and the V segment lost 5 bases, leaving 7 bases of the junction unmatched. CDR3 region: CASSSQGQLYGYTF. The CDR3 DNA sequence: TGTGCCAGCTCATCACAGGGGCAGCTCTATGGCTACACCTTC.

This sequence joins TRBV19 and TRBJ2-1; D ambiguous. V gave up 2 bases and J gave up 3 bases, with 8 bases separating them. CDR3 size: 14 residues. Germline V gene data show CDR1 as LNHDA and CDR2 as SQIVND (reference sequence). DNA for the CDR3: TGTGCCAGTAGTATAACGGGTTTCTACAATGAGCAGTTCTTC. Its protein product is CASSITGFYNEQFF.

The chain combines TRBV12-3 or TRBV12-4 with TRBJ1-1; D is uncertain. This CDR3 is built from 12 residues. V lost 1 base and J lost 7, with 7 bases in between. DNA for the CDR3: TGTGCCAGCAGTTTAGAGAGAAATGAAGCTTTCTTT. It is translated as CASSLERNEAFF.

The chain combines TRBV4-3 with TRBJ1-4; TRBD1 is a possible D gene (5 bases). Germline-derived CDR1 and CDR2 are LGHNA and YSLEER. This CDR3 has 14 amino acids. Trimming took off 0 bases at V and 6 bases at J, with 8 bases between the two ends. The CDR3 bases are TGCGCCAGCAGCCAAGATCCGGGGGATGAAAAACTGTTTTTT. Encoded protein: CASSQDPGDEKLFF.

The V call is TRBV10-3, the J call TRBJ1-1, with 8 bases lining up with TRBD1. V lost 3 bases, J lost 4 bases, and 7 bases stayed unmatched. Germline CDR1 and CDR2: ENHRY and SYGVKD. The CDR3 loop spans 15 amino acids. The CDR3 DNA reads TGTGCCATCAGTGATCCGACAGGGGAAGGCACTGAAGCTTTCTTT. It translates to CAISDPTGEGTEAFF.

The rearrangement links TRBV7-3 to TRBJ1-6; D possibly corresponds to TRBD1 (5 bases). V lost 2 bases, J lost 7 bases, and 12 bases lay in between. The germline CDR1 and CDR2 sequences are SGHTA and FQGTGA. The CDR3 has 15 residues. The CDR3 coding sequence is TGTGCCAGCAGCTTACGGGCAGGGCGAAATTCACCCCTCCACTTT. Its protein product is CASSLRAGRNSPLHF. Looking up the rest from reference TRBV7-3 and TRBJ1-6 gives the full variable domain: GAGVSQTPSNKVTEKGKYVELRCDPISGHTALYWYRQSLGQGPEFLIYFQGTGAADDSGLPNDRFFAVRPEGSVSTLKIQRTERGDSAVYLCASSLRAGRNSPLHFGNGTRLTVT.

The chain combines TRBV6-5 with TRBJ1-6, with 7 bases lining up with TRBD1. The junction had 6 bases not matched to a gene; V was cut back by 6 bases and J by 7 bases. The CDR3 covers 14 residues. Germline CDR1 MNHEY, CDR2 SVGAGI. The CDR3 region is CASRKDRTNSPLHF. The DNA for the CDR3 is TGTGCCAGCAGAAAGGACAGGACGAATTCACCCCTCCACTTT.

V and J are TRBV11-2 and TRBJ2-1; 7 nucleotides agree with TRBD1. J gave up 5 bases and V 1 base, and 5 bases lay outside the gene matches. The CDR3 runs to 15 residues. Germline loops: CDR1 SGHAT, CDR2 FQNNGV. The CDR3 coding sequence is TGTGCCAGCAGCTTAGTTGGGACAGACAACAATGAGCAGTTCTTC. The encoded protein is CASSLVGTDNNEQFF. Full variable domain (missing parts from reference TRBV11-2 and TRBJ2-1): EAGVAQSPRYKIIEKRQSVAFWCNPISGHATLYWYQQILGQGPKLLIQFQNNGVVDDSQLPKDRFSAERLKGVDSTLKIQPAKLEDSAVYLCASSLVGTDNNEQFFGPGTRLTVL.

V gene TRBV6-5 combines with J gene TRBJ1-6; D possibly corresponds to TRBD1 (5 bases). Trimming removed 7 bases from V and 9 bases from J, with 19 bases in between. CDR3 length: 15 residues. CDR1 is MNHEY, CDR2 SVGAGI, per germline. The CDR3 sequence: CASTLAGRAGSPLHF. The CDR3, as DNA: TGTGCCAGCACTCTCGCAGGGAGAGCGGGTTCACCCCTCCACTTT.

This chain connects TRBV19 to TRBJ2-1, with 10 bases fitting TRBD1. The CDR3 is made up of 13 amino acids. Germline CDR1 LNHDA, CDR2 SQIVND (reference sequence). The trim removed 5 bases at V and 8 bases at J, leaving 3 bases unmatched. CDR3 in amino acids: CASSYGTGDEQFF. The CDR3 DNA sequence: TGTGCCAGTAGTTACGGGACAGGGGATGAGCAGTTCTTC.

The V gene is TRBV4-3, the J gene TRBJ1-1; D gene uncertain. The V gene lost 1 base and the J gene lost 9 bases, with 15 bases spanning the gap. CDR1 is LGHNA and CDR2 is YSLEER in the germline V gene. The CDR3 consists of 14 residues. CDR3 sequence (DNA): TGCGCCAGCAGCCAAGGCCAGGCGTCATCAAAAGCTTTCTTT. The encoded protein is CASSQGQASSKAFF.

V gene TRBV5-5 combines with J gene TRBJ2-2, with D perhaps matching TRBD2 (6 bases). Germline loops: CDR1 SGHKS, CDR2 YYEKEE (reference sequence). The CDR3 is made up of 16 amino acids. V was shortened by 1 base and J by 1 base, with 11 bases between the two germline ends. The CDR3 sequence: CASSLPVSGNTGELFF. CDR3 bases: TGTGCCAGCAGCTTGCCTGTTAGCGGGAACACCGGGGAGCTGTTTTTT.

The chain employs TRBV3-1 (or the pseudogene TRBV3-2) and TRBJ1-3, with D uncertain. Trimming cost V 5 bases and J 2 bases, with 13 bases left between them. Germline CDR1 LGHDT, CDR2 YNNKEL (reference sequence). This CDR3 contains 15 residues. The CDR3 protein is CASSDQLSPGNTIYF. CDR3 bases: TGTGCCAGCAGCGACCAGCTTAGCCCTGGAAACACCATATATTTT.

This clone was recorded once. This chain joins TRBV5-1 and TRBJ2-5; 8 positions match TRBD1. Germline CDR1 SGHRS, CDR2 YFSETQ. CDR3 size: 16 residues. Trimming at V came to 1 base and at J to 2 bases, leaving 7 bases not matched to a gene. DNA of the CDR3: TGCGCCAGCAGCTTGACTCCGAGACAGGGGCAAGAGACCCAGTACTTC. Translated: CASSLTPRQGQETQYF.

This clone was seen once. V gene TRBV10-3 combines with J gene TRBJ2-7, with 7 bases fitting TRBD1. J gave up 7 bases and V 6 bases, and 9 bases lay outside the gene matches. The V gene's germline CDR1 is ENHRY and CDR2 SYGVKD. CDR3 size: 13 residues. For the CDR3, the DNA is TGTGCCATCAGCTCGACAGGGTCAGGGGAGCAGTACTTC. It is translated as CAISSTGSGEQYF.

This chain joins TRBV28 and TRBJ2-1; a possible D gene is TRBD2 (6 bases). Germline V CDR1 and CDR2: MDHEN, SYDVKM. CDR3 length: 14 amino acids. V was clipped by 7 bases and J by 5 bases, with 15 bases between them. CDR3 loop: CASTVRGWDNEQFF. CDR3 in DNA: TGTGCCAGCACTGTCCGGGGGTGGGACAATGAGCAGTTCTTC.

The gene calls are TRBV18 and TRBJ1-1, with 9 positions matching TRBD1. CDR3 length equals 17 residues. V trimming: 6 bases; J trimming: 0 bases; junction bases outside the gene matches: 11. Germline values: CDR1 KGHSH, CDR2 LQKENI. The CDR3 loop is CASSRGQGQSMNTEAFF. The CDR3 coding sequence is TGTGCCAGCTCTCGTGGACAGGGGCAGAGCATGAACACTGAAGCTTTCTTT.

The V gene is TRBV6-5, the J gene TRBJ2-5; 7 bases are a match to TRBD2. Germline V gene lookup returns CDR1 MNHEY and CDR2 SVGAGI. This CDR3 has 14 residues. The trim removed 6 bases at V and 3 bases at J, leaving 7 bases unmatched. The CDR3 region has the DNA TGTGCCAGCAGCCTTGAGGGAGGGAAAGAGACCCAGTACTTC. As protein: CASSLEGGKETQYF.

Of note for this clone: The junction and the germline gene differ at one end; a read error may be behind it. J is TRBJ1-6 and V is TRBV18; D gene uncertain. The CDR3 totals 16 residues. Germline CDR1 KGHSH, CDR2 LQKENI. The CDR3 region has the DNA TGTGCCAGCTCACCTCTCGGGAAAGGGTATAACTCACCCCTCCACTTT. It specifies CASSPLGKGYNSPLHF. Using reference TRBV18 and TRBJ1-6 for the parts outside the CDR3, the full variable domain is NAGVMQNPRHLVRRRGQEARLRCSPMKGHSHVYWYRQLPEEGLKFMVYLQKENIIDESGMPKERFSAEFPKEGPSILRIQQVVRGDSAAYFCASSPLGKGYNSPLHFGNGTRLTVT.

This chain joins TRBV5-6 and TRBJ2-1; D gene ambiguous. This CDR3 is 16 amino acids long. V shed 8 bases and J shed 8 bases, with 26 bases lying between them. Germline V CDR1 and CDR2: SGHDT, YYEEEE. CDR3: CASQNPGQAVFDEQFF. The CDR3 nucleotides read TGTGCCAGTCAAAACCCCGGCCAGGCAGTATTTGATGAGCAGTTCTTC.

This clone was picked up one time. The chain recombines TRBV7-3 with TRBJ1-2; 10 positions agree with TRBD1. V gave up 5 bases and J gave up 7 bases; unmatched junction bases: 7. This CDR3 spans 14 amino acids. CDR1 is SGHTA, CDR2 FQGTGA, per germline. CDR3 protein: CASSPGQGVSGYTF. In DNA, the CDR3 is TGTGCCAGCAGCCCAGGACAGGGGGTCTCTGGCTACACCTTC. The variable domain in full, with the rest retrieved from reference TRBV7-3 and TRBJ1-2, is GAGVSQTPSNKVTEKGKYVELRCDPISGHTALYWYRQSLGQGPEFLIYFQGTGAADDSGLPNDRFFAVRPEGSVSTLKIQRTERGDSAVYLCASSPGQGVSGYTFGSGTRLTVV.

The chain employs TRBV18 and TRBJ1-6, with 7 bases lining up with TRBD1. This CDR3 is 16 amino acids long. The ends lost 3 bases at V and 7 bases at J; junction bases unmatched: 9. CDR1 and CDR2 from the germline V gene are KGHSH and LQKENI. The CDR3 sequence: CASSPIHGTENSPLHF. Here the CDR3 DNA reads TGTGCCAGCTCACCGATACACGGGACAGAGAATTCACCCCTCCACTTT.

The rearrangement links TRBV18 to TRBJ2-2, with 8 positions matching TRBD1. This CDR3 spans 15 amino acids. V trimming: 0 bases; J trimming: 7 bases; junction bases outside the gene matches: 4. Looked up from germline, CDR1 is KGHSH and CDR2 is LQKENI. The CDR3 spells CASSPPQGAGGELFF. For the CDR3, the DNA is TGTGCCAGCTCACCACCGCAGGGGGCAGGCGGGGAGCTGTTTTTT.

The V call is TRBV30, the J call TRBJ2-6, with 9 bases aligning to TRBD1. The V gene end was trimmed by 4 bases and the J gene end by 0 bases; junction bases not matched to a gene: 7. CDR1 is GTSNPN, CDR2 SVGIG, per germline (reference sequence). The CDR3 contains 17 residues. The CDR3 is CAWIRDRASSGANVLTF. The CDR3 DNA follows: TGTGCCTGGATTCGGGACAGGGCGTCCTCTGGGGCCAACGTCCTGACTTTC.

This chain links TRBV27 with TRBJ1-4, with 9 bases identical to TRBD1. In germline, CDR1 is MNHEY, CDR2 SMNVEV (reference sequence). The CDR3 has 15 residues. Trimming took 6 bases from V and 6 from J; bases not matched to a gene: 8. The CDR3 DNA sequence: TGTGCCAGCAGCCCGGGACAGGGTTCTCATGAAAAACTGTTTTTT. Translating it yields CASSPGQGSHEKLFF.

The chain links TRBV7-9 to TRBJ1-3; D gene uncertain. The length of the CDR3 is 17 residues. Trimming removed 1 base at V and 5 bases at J, with 18 bases between. Per germline, CDR1 SEHNR and CDR2 FQNEAQ (reference sequence). DNA of the CDR3: TGTGCCAGCAGCTTAGTGGGCAGGCTTGATGAGAGAAACACCATATATTTT. Translation gives CASSLVGRLDERNTIYF.

The V call is TRBV10-3, the J call TRBJ2-2, with TRBD1 identical over 10 bases. The ends lost 5 bases at V and 5 bases at J; junction bases unmatched: 5. The germline V gene has CDR1 ENHRY and CDR2 SYGVKD. CDR3 size: 15 residues. The CDR3 loop is CAISTGTGETGELFF. CDR3 nucleotides: TGTGCCATCAGTACCGGGACAGGGGAGACCGGGGAGCTGTTTTTT.

The chain is built from TRBV19 and TRBJ2-1; 10 bases are shared with TRBD2. This CDR3 is built from 14 residues. With V trimmed by 5 bases and J by 9 bases, 7 bases remained unmatched. Germline CDR1 LNHDA, CDR2 SQIVND (reference sequence). CDR3 DNA sequence: TGTGCCAGTAGTCAAGCGGGGGGGCTCACTGAGCAGTTCTTC. Translation: CASSQAGGLTEQFF.

The chain links TRBV28 to TRBJ1-5; 8 bases align to TRBD1. The V gene end was trimmed by 6 bases and the J gene end by 0 bases; junction bases not matched to a gene: 1. There are 14 residues in the CDR3. From germline, CDR1 is MDHEN and CDR2 SYDVKM. CDR3 bases: TGTGCCAGCAGGGGACAGGATAGCAATCAGCCCCAGCATTTT. Protein sequence: CASRGQDSNQPQHF.